This passage covers 23 T cell receptor beta chains from one sample sequenced in a study of T cell repertoires in cytomegalovirus infection. TCRdb processed the reads anew with MiXCR; each CDR3 protein has one entry. The sample lists some 320,000 distinct CDR3 sequences, over 7.5% occurring once. Sequencing was performed on PBMCs. These receptor sequences come from a human donor in good health (CMV status not recorded). Some clones in this sample may be carry-over from other donors' samples.

This clonotype was picked up a small number of times. The J gene is TRBJ1-2, the V gene TRBV2; the D gene is possibly TRBD1 (6 bases). V was clipped by 7 bases and J by 11 bases, with 35 bases between them. From germline, CDR1 is SNHLY and CDR2 FYNNEI. This CDR3 contains 18 residues. In nucleotides, the CDR3 is TGTGCCAGCACGAACCCCCGGGCGGCAGGGGCCGAAAAGGGTGGTTACACCTTC. Its translation: CASTNPRAAGAEKGGYTF.

This clonotype appeared many times. This rearrangement joins TRBV7-2 to TRBJ1-4; 11 bases are shared with TRBD1. V was pared by 4 bases and J by 2 bases, with 6 bases of the junction left unmatched. The CDR3 is 17 residues long. Germline V gene data show CDR1 as SGHTA and CDR2 as FQGNSA. Here the CDR3 reads CASSSGQGAETNEKLFF. CDR3 sequence (DNA): TGTGCCAGCAGCTCCGGACAGGGGGCCGAGACTAATGAAAAACTGTTTTTT.

The chain couples TRBV12-3 or TRBV12-4 to TRBJ1-6; D gene uncertain. V lost 5 bases to trimming and J lost 9 bases, with 14 bases between them. The CDR3 is 14 residues long. The CDR3 spells CASSPKLLGSPLHF. The DNA for the CDR3 is TGTGCCAGCAGTCCTAAGCTCTTGGGTTCACCCCTCCACTTT.

There are a few counts of this clonotype. The gene calls are TRBV27 and TRBJ2-5; tentatively, D is TRBD2 (6 bases). V was shortened by 3 bases and J by 7 bases, with 21 bases between the two germline ends. The germline CDR1 and CDR2 sequences are MNHEY and SMNVEV (reference sequence). The CDR3 length is 16 residues. Here the CDR3 DNA reads TGTGCCAGCAGTTTCTTCCGAAGACTGGAGGGATGGACCCAGTACTTC. Translating it yields CASSFFRRLEGWTQYF.

This clonotype turned up a few times. This chain uses TRBV13 with TRBJ2-5, with 11 nucleotides matching TRBD2. This CDR3 has 17 amino acids. J was trimmed by 5 bases and V by 4 bases; bases with no gene match: 12. Germline CDR1 is PRHDT and CDR2 is FYEKMQ (reference sequence). DNA of the CDR3: TGTGCCAGCAGCTGGGACTCTACGACTAGCGGGGTGGAGACCCAGTACTTC. Protein sequence: CASSWDSTTSGVETQYF.

This clonotype was found many times. V gene TRBV6-2 or TRBV6-3 combines with J gene TRBJ2-1, with TRBD2 matching 10 bases. This CDR3 region has 18 residues. Trimming removed 6 bases from V and 1 base from J; junction bases left unmatched: 12. Germline CDR1 MNHEY, CDR2 SVGEGT. CDR3 region: CASSQSGGALFSYNEQFF. Here the CDR3 DNA reads TGTGCCAGCAGCCAAAGCGGGGGGGCACTTTTTTCCTACAATGAGCAGTTCTTC.

The table lists this clonotype with many counts. The chain joins TRBV12-5 to TRBJ2-7, with TRBD1 matching 9 bases. The CDR3 totals 12 residues. CDR1 and CDR2 from the germline V gene are LGHNT and FRNRAP. V dropped 6 bases and J dropped 6; count of bases not matched to a gene: 3. CDR3 sequence reads: CASGLDRGEQYF. CDR3 in DNA: TGTGCTAGTGGCCTGGACAGGGGCGAGCAGTACTTC. Drawing the rest from reference TRBV12-5 and TRBJ2-7, the complete variable domain is DARVTQTPRHKVTEMGQEVTMRCQPILGHNTVFWYRQTMMQGLELLAYFRNRAPLDDSGMPKDRFSAEMPDATLATLKIQPSEPRDSAVYFCASGLDRGEQYFGPGTRLTVT.

The rearrangement links TRBV7-2 to TRBJ1-6, with D possibly TRBD1 on 6 matching bases. There are 15 residues in the CDR3. The V gene lost 2 bases and the J gene lost 7 bases, with 12 bases spanning the gap. Germline loops: CDR1 SGHTA, CDR2 FQGNSA. CDR3 in amino acids: CASSLLGGENSPLHF. CDR3 nucleotide sequence: TGTGCCAGCAGCTTACTTGGGGGCGAGAATTCACCCCTCCACTTT.

The rearrangement links TRBV28 to TRBJ2-7; 7 nucleotides align to TRBD2. The trim removed 7 bases at V and 2 bases at J, leaving 8 bases unmatched. The CDR3 extends over 14 amino acids. The germline V gene encodes CDR1 MDHEN and CDR2 SYDVKM. Here the CDR3 reads CASTLGTKAYEQYF. CDR3 bases: TGTGCCAGCACCCTCGGGACTAAAGCCTACGAGCAGTACTTC.

CDR3 DNA sequence: TGTGCCTGGAGTTCACAGGGGATTCAGCCCCAGCATTTT. Protein: CAWSSQGIQPQHF. J is TRBJ1-5 and V is TRBV30, with TRBD1 matching 7 bases. Germline V gives CDR1 GTSNPN, CDR2 SVGIG (reference sequence). V trimming: 2 bases; J trimming: 6 bases; junction bases outside the gene matches: 4. The CDR3 loop spans 13 amino acids.

This clonotype showed up just a few times. The genes are TRBV20-1 and TRBJ1-5; 9 nucleotides agree with TRBD1. The CDR3 runs 16 residues. V was pared by 0 bases and J by 3 bases, with 6 bases of the junction left unmatched. Germline V gene sequence: CDR1 DFQATT, CDR2 SNEGSKA (reference sequence). The CDR3 is CSARDGGQGPNQPQHF. CDR3 in DNA: TGCAGTGCTAGAGATGGGGGACAGGGCCCCAATCAGCCCCAGCATTTT.

The chain combines TRBV20-1 with TRBJ2-1; D gene ambiguous. The CDR3 is made up of 13 amino acids. Per the germline V gene, CDR1 is DFQATT and CDR2 is SNEGSKA (reference sequence). The V end lost 6 bases, the J end lost 5 bases, and 14 bases lay between the germline ends. CDR3 DNA: TGCAGTGCCATACGGTCCCGGAACAATGAGCAGTTCTTC. Translation: CSAIRSRNNEQFF.

This clonotype showed up many times. The chain uses TRBV28 and TRBJ1-1; TRBD1 might be the D (6 bases). Trimming removed 6 bases at V and 1 base at J, with 18 bases between. The germline V gene has CDR1 MDHEN and CDR2 SYDVKM. The CDR3 is 16 amino acids. As DNA, the CDR3 is TGTGCCAGCAGCCGTCCGGACAGACAAGCGAACACTGAAGCTTTCTTT. Protein sequence: CASSRPDRQANTEAFF. Full variable domain (missing parts from reference TRBV28 and TRBJ1-1): DVKVTQSSRYLVKRTGEKVFLECVQDMDHENMFWYRQDPGLGLRLIYFSYDVKMKEKGDIPEGYSVSREKKERFSLILESASTNQTSMYLCASSRPDRQANTEAFFGQGTRLTVV.

This clonotype was seen ten or more times. The CDR3 reads CASSGQGKGYTF. CDR3 nucleotides: TGTGCCAGCAGTGGACAGGGGAAAGGCTACACCTTC. The chain carries TRBV28 and TRBJ1-2; 9 bases are a match to TRBD1. The V segment lost 5 bases and the J segment 8 bases; nucleotides outside the gene matches: 3. This CDR3 has 12 residues. Germline-derived CDR1 and CDR2 are MDHEN and SYDVKM.

The chain employs TRBV5-4 and TRBJ2-5; TRBD1 agrees at 7 bases. V gave up 2 bases and J gave up 5 bases; unmatched junction bases: 12. The CDR3 loop spans 16 amino acids. Germline CDR1 is SGHNT and CDR2 is YYREEE (reference sequence). CDR3 sequence: CASSFGTVIIEETQYF. The DNA of the CDR3 is TGTGCCAGCAGCTTTGGGACAGTGATCATCGAGGAGACCCAGTACTTC. The full variable domain, completed using reference TRBV5-4 and TRBJ2-5, is ETGVTQSPTHLIKTRGQQVTLRCSSQSGHNTVSWYQQALGQGPQFIFQYYREEENGRGNFPPRFSGLQFPNYSSELNVNALELDDSALYLCASSFGTVIIEETQYFGPGTRLLVL.

This clonotype was counted a few times. The rearrangement joins TRBV6-2 or TRBV6-3 to TRBJ1-5; D possibly corresponds to TRBD1 (6 bases). The CDR3 sequence is 15 residues long. In germline, CDR1 is MNHEY, CDR2 SVGEGT. The ends were cut back, 8 bases at V and 5 bases at J, with 19 bases in the middle. CDR3 sequence (DNA): TGTGCCAGCGTACAGGGAGTCTACGCGGATCAGCCCCAGCATTTT. It specifies CASVQGVYADQPQHF.

The table lists this clonotype with many counts. V usage is TRBV7-2 and J usage is TRBJ2-1, with 9 bases identical to TRBD1. Germline CDR1 SGHTA, CDR2 FQGNSA. This CDR3 has 15 amino acids. Trimming removed 5 bases from V and 7 bases from J; junction bases left unmatched: 9. The CDR3 sequence: CASSRTGAGFNEQFF. The CDR3 coding sequence is TGTGCCAGCAGCAGGACAGGGGCGGGTTTTAATGAGCAGTTCTTC.

This clonotype was counted a few times. This chain connects TRBV2 to TRBJ2-1, with 11 bases identical to TRBD2. The ends lost 8 bases at V and 3 bases at J; junction bases unmatched: 6. This CDR3 is built from 15 residues. Germline CDR1 and CDR2: SNHLY and FYNNEI. In DNA form, the CDR3 reads TGTGCCAGCTCTATAGCGGGGGGGGACTACAATGAGCAGTTCTTC. As protein: CASSIAGGDYNEQFF.

This clonotype was detected only a few times. The rearrangement joins TRBV25-1 to TRBJ2-6; possible D gene TRBD2, 6 bases. The CDR3 totals 14 residues. Germline V gene data show CDR1 as MGHDK and CDR2 as SYGVNS. The germline V and J ends were trimmed by 3 bases and 7 bases, with 10 bases remaining between them. CDR3 coding DNA: TGTGCCAGCAGTGACTTCGGGGGAGCCAACGTCCTGACTTTC. It translates to CASSDFGGANVLTF. Full variable domain (remainder filled in from reference TRBV25-1 and TRBJ2-6): EADIYQTPRYLVIGTGKKITLECSQTMGHDKMYWYQQDPGMELHLIHYSYGVNSTEKGDLSSESTVSRIRTEHFPLTLESARPSHTSQYLCASSDFGGANVLTFGAGSRLTVL.

This clonotype appeared a few times. The chain couples TRBV7-2 to TRBJ2-7; 9 bases agree with TRBD2. Trimming at V came to 1 base and at J to 5 bases, leaving 3 bases not matched to a gene. The CDR3 covers 14 residues. In germline, CDR1 is SGHTA, CDR2 FQGNSA. CDR3 in amino acids: CASSLGGGANEQYF. The CDR3 region has the DNA TGTGCCAGCAGCTTAGGCGGGGGGGCCAACGAGCAGTACTTC.

This sequence joins TRBV5-1 and TRBJ2-1; TRBD2 aligns across 9 bases. This CDR3 is built from 16 residues. Germline trimming cut 4 bases from V and 0 bases from J; bases unmatched to any gene: 5. Germline CDR1 reads SGHRS; CDR2 reads YFSETQ. CDR3 sequence (DNA): TGCGCCAGCAGCACCAGTAGCGGGAGCTCCTACAATGAGCAGTTCTTC. Protein product: CASSTSSGSSYNEQFF. Drawing the rest from reference TRBV5-1 and TRBJ2-1, the complete variable domain is KAGVTQTPRYLIKTRGQQVTLSCSPISGHRSVSWYQQTPGQGLQFLFEYFSETQRNKGNFPGRFSGRQFSNSRSEMNVSTLELGDSALYLCASSTSSGSSYNEQFFGPGTRLTVL.

On this clonotype itself: This clone may be a read error of a much larger clone one base away. The chain is built from TRBV5-4 and TRBJ1-2; D call uncertain. This CDR3 has 14 amino acids. Germline V gene sequence: CDR1 SGHNT, CDR2 YYREEE (reference sequence). As DNA, the CDR3 is TGTGCCAGCTGCTTGGTGCCGGGAGGTGATGGCTACACCTTC. Residues: CASCLVPGGDGYTF.

This clonotype was recorded many times. The gene calls are TRBV12-3 or TRBV12-4 and TRBJ2-3; the match to TRBD2 covers 12 bases. CDR3 length equals 15 residues. Trimming cost V 5 bases and J 7 bases; bases outside gene matches: 7. CDR3 in DNA: TGTGCCAGCAGTATGACTAGCGGGAGTAGGAATACGCAGTATTTT. This translates into CASSMTSGSRNTQYF.